This TCR beta chain was recovered during a study of T-cell reconstitution after alpha-beta-depleted transplantation in children. Germline loops: CDR1 LGHDT, CDR2 YNNKEL (reference sequence). This CDR3 contains 14 residues. V was cut by 4 bases and J by 4 bases, with 11 bases left in between. Library preparation (for TCRbeta) was performed with unique molecular identifiers. TCRdb independently ran MiXCR on the PCR reads; one entry per CDR3 protein. Among around 200,000 distinct CDR3 sequences listed, approximately 9% were seen once. Sequencing used PBMCs from the stem cell graft donor, obtained from the stem cell graft. The TCR was taken from a human donor who donated a stem cell graft to a child with acute lymphoblastic leukemia. V gene TRBV3-1 combines with J gene TRBJ2-1, with D possibly matching TRBD1 (5 bases). CDR3 in DNA: TGTGCCAGCAGCCGATTGACAGTATACAATGAGCAGTTCTTC. This codes for CASSRLTVYNEQFF.